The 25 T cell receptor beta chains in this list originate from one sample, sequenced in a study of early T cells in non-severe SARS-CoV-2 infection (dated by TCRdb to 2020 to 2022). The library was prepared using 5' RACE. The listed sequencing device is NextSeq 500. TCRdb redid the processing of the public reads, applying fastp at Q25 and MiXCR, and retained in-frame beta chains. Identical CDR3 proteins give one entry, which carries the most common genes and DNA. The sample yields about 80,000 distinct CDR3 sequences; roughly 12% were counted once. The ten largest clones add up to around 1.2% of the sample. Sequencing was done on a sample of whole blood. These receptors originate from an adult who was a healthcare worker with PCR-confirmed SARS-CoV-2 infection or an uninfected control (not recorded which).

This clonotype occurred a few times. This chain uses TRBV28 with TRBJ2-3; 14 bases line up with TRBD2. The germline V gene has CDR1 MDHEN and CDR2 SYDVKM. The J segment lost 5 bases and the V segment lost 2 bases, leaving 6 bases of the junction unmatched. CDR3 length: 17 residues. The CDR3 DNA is TGTGCCAGCAGTTTAGGAGGACTAGCGGGGGGAAGAGATACGCAGTATTTT. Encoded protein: CASSLGGLAGGRDTQYF. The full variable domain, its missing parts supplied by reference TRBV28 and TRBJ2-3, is DVKVTQSSRYLVKRTGEKVFLECVQDMDHENMFWYRQDPGLGLRLIYFSYDVKMKEKGDIPEGYSVSREKKERFSLILESASTNQTSMYLCASSLGGLAGGRDTQYFGPGTRLTVL.

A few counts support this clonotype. The CDR3 DNA is TGTGCCAGCAGTTTAGCCCCAGGGGGAAAGGGAGAAAAACTGTTTTTT. Its protein product is CASSLAPGGKGEKLFF. The rearrangement joins TRBV12-3 or TRBV12-4 to TRBJ1-4, with 7 bases aligning to TRBD1. The CDR3 spans 16 residues. Trimming cost V 0 bases and J 8 bases; bases outside gene matches: 9.

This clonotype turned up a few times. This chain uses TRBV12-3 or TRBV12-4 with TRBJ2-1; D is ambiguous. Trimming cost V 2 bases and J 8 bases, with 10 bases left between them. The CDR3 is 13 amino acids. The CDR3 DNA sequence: TGTGCCAGCAGTTTATCTGTCTCGCATGAGCAGTTCTTC. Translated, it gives CASSLSVSHEQFF.

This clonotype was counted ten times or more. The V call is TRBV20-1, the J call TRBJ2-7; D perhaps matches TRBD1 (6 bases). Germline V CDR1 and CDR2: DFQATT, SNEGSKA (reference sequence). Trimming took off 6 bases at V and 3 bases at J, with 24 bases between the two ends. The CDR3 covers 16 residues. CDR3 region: CSAQPLTGPERYEQYF. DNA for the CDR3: TGCAGTGCCCAACCTTTGACAGGCCCCGAGCGCTACGAGCAGTACTTC.

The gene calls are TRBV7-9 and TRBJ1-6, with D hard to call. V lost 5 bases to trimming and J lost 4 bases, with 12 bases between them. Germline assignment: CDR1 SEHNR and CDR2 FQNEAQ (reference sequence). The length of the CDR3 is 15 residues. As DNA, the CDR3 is TGTGCCAGCAGCCCCCCAGGAACGTATAATTCACCCCTCCACTTT. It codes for CASSPPGTYNSPLHF.

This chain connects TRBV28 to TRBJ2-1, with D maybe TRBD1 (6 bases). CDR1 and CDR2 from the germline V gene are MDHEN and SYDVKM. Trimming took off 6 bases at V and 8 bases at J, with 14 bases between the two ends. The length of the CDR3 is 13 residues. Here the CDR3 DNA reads TGTGCCAGCAGAGTACAGGGTCGGGATGAGCAGTTCTTC. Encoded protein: CASRVQGRDEQFF.

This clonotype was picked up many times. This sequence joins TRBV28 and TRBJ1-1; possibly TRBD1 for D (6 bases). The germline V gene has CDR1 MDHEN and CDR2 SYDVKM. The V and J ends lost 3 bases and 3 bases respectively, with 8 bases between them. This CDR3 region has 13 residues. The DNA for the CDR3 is TGTGCCAGCAGTTTGGCAGGGGACACTGAAGCTTTCTTT. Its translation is CASSLAGDTEAFF.

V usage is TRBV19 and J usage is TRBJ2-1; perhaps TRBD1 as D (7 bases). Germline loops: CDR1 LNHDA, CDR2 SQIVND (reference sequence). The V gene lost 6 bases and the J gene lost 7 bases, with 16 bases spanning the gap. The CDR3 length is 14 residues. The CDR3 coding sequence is TGTGCCAGTAGCGGACAGGCGGGATGGAATGAGCAGTTCTTC. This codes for CASSGQAGWNEQFF.

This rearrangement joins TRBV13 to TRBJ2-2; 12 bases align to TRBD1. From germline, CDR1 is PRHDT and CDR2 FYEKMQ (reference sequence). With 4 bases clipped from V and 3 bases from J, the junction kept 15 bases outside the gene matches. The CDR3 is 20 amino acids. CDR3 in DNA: TGTGCCAGCAGCTGGGAACTCCGGGACAGGGGGCCCCCGCACACCGGGGAGCTGTTTTTT. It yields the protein CASSWELRDRGPPHTGELFF.

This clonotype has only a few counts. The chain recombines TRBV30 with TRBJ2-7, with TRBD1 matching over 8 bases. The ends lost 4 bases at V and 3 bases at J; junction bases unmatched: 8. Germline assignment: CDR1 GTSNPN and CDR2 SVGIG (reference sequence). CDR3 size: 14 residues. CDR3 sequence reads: CAWIRPDRVYEQYF. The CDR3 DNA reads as TGTGCCTGGATAAGACCGGACAGGGTCTACGAGCAGTACTTC.

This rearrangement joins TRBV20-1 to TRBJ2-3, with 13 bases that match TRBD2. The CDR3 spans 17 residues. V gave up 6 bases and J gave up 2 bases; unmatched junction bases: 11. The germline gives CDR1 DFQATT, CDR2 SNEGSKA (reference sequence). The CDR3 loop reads CSAGTSGTGVLTDTQYF. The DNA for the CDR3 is TGCAGTGCGGGGACTAGCGGGACCGGAGTCCTCACAGATACGCAGTATTTT.

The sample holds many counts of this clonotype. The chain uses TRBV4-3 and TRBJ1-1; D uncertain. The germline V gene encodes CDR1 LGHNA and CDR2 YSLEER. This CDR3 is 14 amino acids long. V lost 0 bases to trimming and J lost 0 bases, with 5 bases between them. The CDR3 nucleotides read TGCGCCAGCAGCCAAGACAGTTTGAACACTGAAGCTTTCTTT. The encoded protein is CASSQDSLNTEAFF.

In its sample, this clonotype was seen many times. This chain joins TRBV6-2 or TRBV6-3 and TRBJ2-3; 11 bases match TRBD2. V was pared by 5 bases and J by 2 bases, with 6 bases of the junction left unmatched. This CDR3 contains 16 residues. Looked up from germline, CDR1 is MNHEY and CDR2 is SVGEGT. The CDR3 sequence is CASSPRLAGYTDTQYF. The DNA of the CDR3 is TGTGCCAGCAGTCCCAGACTAGCGGGATACACAGATACGCAGTATTTT.

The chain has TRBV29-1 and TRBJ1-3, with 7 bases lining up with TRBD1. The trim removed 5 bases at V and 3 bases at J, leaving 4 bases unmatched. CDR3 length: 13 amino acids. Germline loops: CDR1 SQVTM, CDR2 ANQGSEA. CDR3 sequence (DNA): TGCAGCGTTACAGGGGAATATGGAAACACCATATATTTT. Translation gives CSVTGEYGNTIYF.

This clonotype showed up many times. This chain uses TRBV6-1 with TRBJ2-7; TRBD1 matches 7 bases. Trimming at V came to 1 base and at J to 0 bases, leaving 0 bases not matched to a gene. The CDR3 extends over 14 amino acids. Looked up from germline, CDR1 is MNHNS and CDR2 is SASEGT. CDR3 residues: CASSEGDSSYEQYF. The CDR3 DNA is TGTGCCAGCAGTGAAGGGGACAGCTCCTACGAGCAGTACTTC.

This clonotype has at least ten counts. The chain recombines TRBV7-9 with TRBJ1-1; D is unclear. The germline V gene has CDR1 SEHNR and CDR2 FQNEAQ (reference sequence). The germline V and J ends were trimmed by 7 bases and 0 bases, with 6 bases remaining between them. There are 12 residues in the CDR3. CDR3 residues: CASTFMNTEAFF. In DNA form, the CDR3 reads TGTGCCAGCACGTTTATGAACACTGAAGCTTTCTTT.

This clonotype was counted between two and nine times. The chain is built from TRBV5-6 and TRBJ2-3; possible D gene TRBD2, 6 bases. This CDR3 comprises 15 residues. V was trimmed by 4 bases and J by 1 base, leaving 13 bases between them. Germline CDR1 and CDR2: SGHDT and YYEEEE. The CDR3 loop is CASSTGLQGTDTQYF. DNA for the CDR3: TGTGCCAGCAGCACGGGACTCCAAGGCACAGATACGCAGTATTTT.

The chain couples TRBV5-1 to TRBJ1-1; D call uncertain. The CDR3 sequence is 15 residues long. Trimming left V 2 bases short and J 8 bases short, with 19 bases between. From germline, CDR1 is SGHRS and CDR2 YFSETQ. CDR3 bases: TGCGCCAGCAGCTTCCTAACCTACTCACAACCAGAAGCTTTCTTT. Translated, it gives CASSFLTYSQPEAFF.

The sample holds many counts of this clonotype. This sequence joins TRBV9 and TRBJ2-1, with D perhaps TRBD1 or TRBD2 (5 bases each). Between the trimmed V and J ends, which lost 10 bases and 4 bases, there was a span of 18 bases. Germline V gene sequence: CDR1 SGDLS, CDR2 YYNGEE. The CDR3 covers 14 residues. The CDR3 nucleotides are TGTGCCTCGAATCACGGGACGAGGTACAATGAGCAGTTCTTC. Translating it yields CASNHGTRYNEQFF.

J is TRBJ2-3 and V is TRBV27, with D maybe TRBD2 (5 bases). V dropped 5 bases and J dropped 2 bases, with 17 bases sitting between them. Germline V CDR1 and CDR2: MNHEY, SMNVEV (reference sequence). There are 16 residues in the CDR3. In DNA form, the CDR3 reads TGTGCCAGCAGTCCGGTGGGAGCGGCTAACACAGATACGCAGTATTTT. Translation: CASSPVGAANTDTQYF.

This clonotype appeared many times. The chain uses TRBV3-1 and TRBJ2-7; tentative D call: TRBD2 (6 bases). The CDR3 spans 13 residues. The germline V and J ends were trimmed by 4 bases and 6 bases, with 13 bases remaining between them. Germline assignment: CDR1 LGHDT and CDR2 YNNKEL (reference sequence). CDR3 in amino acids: CASSLRLEGEQYF. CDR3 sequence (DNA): TGTGCCAGCAGCCTCAGACTAGAAGGCGAGCAGTACTTC.

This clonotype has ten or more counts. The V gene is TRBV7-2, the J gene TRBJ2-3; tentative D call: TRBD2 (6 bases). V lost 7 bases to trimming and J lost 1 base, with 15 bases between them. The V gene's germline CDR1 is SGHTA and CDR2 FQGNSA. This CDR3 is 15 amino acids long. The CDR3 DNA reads TGTGCCAGCACACCGGGGGTTGTTGGCACAGATACGCAGTATTTT. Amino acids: CASTPGVVGTDTQYF.

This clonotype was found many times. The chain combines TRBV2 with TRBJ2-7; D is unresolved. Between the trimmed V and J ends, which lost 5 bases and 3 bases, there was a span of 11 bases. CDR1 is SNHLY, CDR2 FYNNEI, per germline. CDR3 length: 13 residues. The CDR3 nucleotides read TGTGCCAGCAGTAGGGCCCTAGACTACGAGCAGTACTTC. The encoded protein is CASSRALDYEQYF. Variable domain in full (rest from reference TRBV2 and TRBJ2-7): EPEVTQTPSHQVTQMGQEVILRCVPISNHLYFYWYRQILGQKVEFLVSFYNNEISEKSEIFDDQFSVERPDGSNFTLKIRSTKLEDSAMYFCASSRALDYEQYFGPGTRLTVT.

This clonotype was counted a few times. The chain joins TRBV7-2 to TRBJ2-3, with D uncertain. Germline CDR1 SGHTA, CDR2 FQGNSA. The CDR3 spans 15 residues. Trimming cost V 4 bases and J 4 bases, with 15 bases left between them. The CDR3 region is CASSSQRRSSDTQYF. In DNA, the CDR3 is TGTGCCAGCAGCTCCCAACGACGTTCCTCAGATACGCAGTATTTT.

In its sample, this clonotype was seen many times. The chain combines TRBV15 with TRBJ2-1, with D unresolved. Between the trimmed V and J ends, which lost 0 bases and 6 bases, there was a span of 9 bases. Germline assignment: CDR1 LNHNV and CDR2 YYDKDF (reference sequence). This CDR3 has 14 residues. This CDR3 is CATSRELMGNEQFF. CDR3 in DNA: TGTGCCACCAGCAGAGAGTTGATGGGCAATGAGCAGTTCTTC.